The following is a TCR beta chain sequence with its context. This specimen comes from a study of technical replicates of blood from a few donors. The table came from immunoSEQ multiplex PCR; TCRdb's copy has only in-frame clones and leaves some out. The sample holds about 93,000 clones, 95% seen once. Germline V gene data show CDR1 as SGHRS and CDR2 as YFSETQ. V lost 4 bases and J lost 4; bases outside the gene matches: 5. This CDR3 region has 14 residues. Sample: T cells isolated from PBMCs. This rearrangement joins TRBV5-1 to TRBJ1-5; 7 nucleotides line up with TRBD1. This sequence originates from a human donor in good health. CDR3 DNA: TGCGCCAGCAGCGTCGGGACAGATAATCAGCCCCAGCATTTT. Protein: CASSVGTDNQPQHF.